This T cell receptor (beta chain) comes out of a study of OX40 agonist ivuxolimab in advanced cancers. General notes on the study: The costimulatory receptor OX40 (CD134) was targeted by ivuxolimab, a fully human IgG2 agonistic monoclonal antibody. Intravenous ivuxolimab was administered to patients every 2 weeks at six dose levels: 0.01, 0.1, 0.3, 1.5, 3 and 10 mg/kg. Among the roughly 52 dose-escalation patients, around 19 had hepatocellular carcinoma, roughly 15 melanoma, 9 renal cell carcinoma and 9 head and neck cancer. In the dose-escalation cohort, 65% to 90% of patients were male, and the mean age was roughly 60 years, with a range of about 20 to 79. Patients were allowed to have had prior anti-PD-1, anti-PD-L1 or anti-CTLA-4 therapy, and 30% to 40% of the dose-escalation patients had previously received checkpoint inhibitors. Three dose-escalation patients achieved partial responses, one with hepatocellular carcinoma and two with cutaneous melanoma. Peripheral TCRbeta sequencing was intended to test whether TCR sequence diversity was altered and clonal T-cell expansion was caused by ivuxolimab. The paper describes the monotherapy dose-escalation part (N of about 50 patients) of the phase I trial of ivuxolimab. Study-level results and caveats: After ivuxolimab, more expanded clones were found on average in CD8+ T cells than in CD4+ T cells. In the 0.1-3.0 mg/kg groups, partial responders were among the patients with the lowest normalized peripheral clonal expansion, particularly in CD8+ T cells. At doses from 0.1 to 3.0 mg/kg, clonal expansion was seen in both CD4+ and CD8+ blood T cells between baseline and week 6. Low levels of normalized T-cell clonal expansion were also shown by some nonresponding patients. Antigen specificity was not determined for the clonally expanded peripheral T cells.

To sequence the TCRbeta CDR3 region, genomic DNA was isolated from the sorted cells. The immunoSEQ Assay was used to sequence the TCRbeta CDR3 regions. Imported from immuneACCESS, the table was reduced by TCRdb to in-frame sequences with V and J called. These copies leave out some clones; in studies compared against another copy, an unresolved V gene accounts for under half, and the cause of the remainder is not known. Present in this sample are about 27,000 clones, roughly 80% of which were seen just once. 25% to 30% of the sample lies in the top ten. The trial excluded patients who had a history of autoimmune disease or who were on systemic immunosuppression. Peripheral blood for TCR sequencing was collected from all dose cohorts at baseline, on cycle 4 day 1, and on cycle 7 day 1. Samples came from an open-label, multicenter, first-in-human phase I dose-escalation trial of ivuxolimab. Adults with locally advanced or metastatic melanoma, renal cell carcinoma, hepatocellular carcinoma or head and neck squamous cell carcinoma were enrolled in the trial. Before TCR sequencing, CD4+ and CD8+ T cells were separately sorted from peripheral blood.

Comments on this clone: There is no known antigen for this receptor. No much larger clone exists at a distance of one base, and base qualities are not known.

The germline V gene yields SGHVS for CDR1 and FNYEAQ for CDR2. Including cysteine and phenylalanine, the CDR3 has 14 amino acids. Left in the record is the CDR3 DNA by itself, 42 bases read in frame from the first base. V is cut by 1 base and J by 6 bases, and the space between the germline ends is 10 bases. The TCR originated in an adult with an advanced solid tumor such as melanoma, head and neck, liver or kidney cancer. This chain is built from TRBV7-6 and TRBJ2-1, with the D gene not clear enough to name. Sequencing used CD4+ or CD8+ T cells sorted from blood, obtained in a trial of the OX40 agonist ivuxolimab. The CDR3 here reads CASSLEYGGNEQFF. Read as DNA, the sequence is TGTGCCAGCAGCTTAGAGTACGGTGGCAATGAGCAGTTCTTC.